The subject of this entry is one T cell receptor (beta chain). Other DNA sequences in the sample encode the same CDR3. This record comes from a study of cytomegalovirus exposure and HLA in healthy donors. The CDR3 runs to 13 residues. Germline lookup yields CDR1 KGHSH and CDR2 LQKENI. Trimming stripped 3 bases from V and 1 base from J, with 6 bases between. The PCR was carried out with 60 Vbeta primers and 13 Jbeta primers. TCRdb keeps only in-frame clones here, not all; method: immunoSEQ multiplex PCR. The table shows some 140,000 clones, with over 75% occurring only once. This receptor was taken from a woman in her thirties or forties in good health and CMV-seropositive. Sequenced: PBMCs. This chain joins TRBV18 and TRBJ1-1; TRBD1 is a possible D gene (5 bases). In nucleotides, the CDR3 is TGTGCCAGCTCACCTACAGGGAACACTGAAGCTTTCTTT. Translated: CASSPTGNTEAFF.